This section outlines one TCR beta chain sequence together with its context. Its target is unknown. V lost 0 bases and J lost 9, with 11 bases in between. The CDR3 sequence is 13 residues long. Per germline, CDR1 SGHAT and CDR2 FQNNGV. These data are taken from a study of cytomegalovirus exposure and HLA in healthy donors. Study results and limitations: The authors later linked a missense DCLRE1C variant to TCR beta V- and J-gene trimming. The classifier was said to identify cytomegalovirus status with high specificity and sensitivity. Most TCR sequences were uncommon, yet certain public TCRs appeared in many donors.

13 Jbeta primers and 60 Vbeta primers were used for the PCR. Assay: immunoSEQ multiplex PCR; the TCRdb copy retains only in-frame clones and omits some. The sample holds approximately 140,000 clones, 70% to 80% seen once. The V and J genes are TRBV11-2 and TRBJ1-1, with D tentatively TRBD1 (5 bases). The receptor was isolated from a man aged 35-49 years in good health and CMV-seropositive. The specimen was PBMCs. This CDR3 is CASSLDRAGKAFF. CDR3 sequence (DNA): TGTGCCAGCAGCTTAGATCGGGCAGGGAAAGCTTTCTTT.